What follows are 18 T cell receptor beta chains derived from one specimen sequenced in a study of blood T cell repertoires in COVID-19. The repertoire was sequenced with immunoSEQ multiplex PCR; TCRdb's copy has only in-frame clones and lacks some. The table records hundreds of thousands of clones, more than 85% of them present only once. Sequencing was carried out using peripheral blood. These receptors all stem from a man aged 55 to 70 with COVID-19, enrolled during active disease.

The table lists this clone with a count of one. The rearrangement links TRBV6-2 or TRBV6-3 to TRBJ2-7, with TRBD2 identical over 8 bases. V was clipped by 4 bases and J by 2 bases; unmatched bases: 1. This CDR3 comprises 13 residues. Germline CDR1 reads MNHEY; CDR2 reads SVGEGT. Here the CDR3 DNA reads TGTGCCAGCAGTTTACTAGCGGCCTACGAGCAGTACTTC. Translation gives CASSLLAAYEQYF.

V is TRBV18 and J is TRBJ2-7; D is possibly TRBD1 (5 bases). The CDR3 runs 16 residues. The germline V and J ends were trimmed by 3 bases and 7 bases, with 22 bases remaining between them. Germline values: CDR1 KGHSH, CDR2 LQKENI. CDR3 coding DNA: TGTGCCAGCTCACCTCGACAGCGACACAGCCGAGAAGAGCAGTACTTC. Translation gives CASSPRQRHSREEQYF.

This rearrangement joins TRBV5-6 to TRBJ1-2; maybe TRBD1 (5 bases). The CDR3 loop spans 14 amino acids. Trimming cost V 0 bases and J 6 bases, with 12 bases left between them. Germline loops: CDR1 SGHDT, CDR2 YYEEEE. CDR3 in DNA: TGTGCCAGCAGCTTGGGGCAGGGATCTCATGGCTACACCTTC. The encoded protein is CASSLGQGSHGYTF.

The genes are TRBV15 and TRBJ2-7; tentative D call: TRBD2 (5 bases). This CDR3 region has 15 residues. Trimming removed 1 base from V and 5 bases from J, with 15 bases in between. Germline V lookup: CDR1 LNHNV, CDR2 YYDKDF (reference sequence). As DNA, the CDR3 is TGTGCCACCAGCAGAGGGAACTCTGGAGGCGACGAGCAGTACTTC. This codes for CATSRGNSGGDEQYF.

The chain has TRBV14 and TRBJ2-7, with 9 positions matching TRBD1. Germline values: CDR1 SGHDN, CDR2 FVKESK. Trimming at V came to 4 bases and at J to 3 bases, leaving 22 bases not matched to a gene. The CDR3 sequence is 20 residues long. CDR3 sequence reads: CASSRLPGQGGTGLNYEQYF. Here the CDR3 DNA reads TGTGCCAGCAGCCGCTTGCCGGGACAGGGAGGAACGGGACTCAACTACGAGCAGTACTTC.

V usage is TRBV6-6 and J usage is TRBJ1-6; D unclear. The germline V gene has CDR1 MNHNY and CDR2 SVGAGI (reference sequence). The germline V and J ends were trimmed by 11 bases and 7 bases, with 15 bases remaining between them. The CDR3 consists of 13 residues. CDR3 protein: CAAESASNSPLHF. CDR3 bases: TGTGCCGCCGAGTCCGCTAGCAATTCACCCCTCCACTTT.

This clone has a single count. The CDR3 DNA follows: TGTGCCAGCAGCATTGCGGGAGGGAGAACCGAGCAGTTCTTC. Encoded protein: CASSIAGGRTEQFF. The chain has TRBV7-2 and TRBJ2-1, with TRBD2 matching over 9 bases. Germline V gives CDR1 SGHTA, CDR2 FQGNSA. This CDR3 has 14 residues. Trimming removed 5 bases from V and 10 bases from J; junction bases left unmatched: 9.

The CDR3 protein is CATSLGQLAKNIQYF. CDR3 nucleotides: TGTGCCACCAGTTTGGGGCAGCTGGCCAAAAACATTCAGTACTTC. This chain uses TRBV15 with TRBJ2-4; D might be TRBD1 (5 bases). This CDR3 has 15 amino acids. V dropped 6 bases and J dropped 1 base, with 13 bases sitting between them. Germline assignment: CDR1 LNHNV and CDR2 YYDKDF (reference sequence).

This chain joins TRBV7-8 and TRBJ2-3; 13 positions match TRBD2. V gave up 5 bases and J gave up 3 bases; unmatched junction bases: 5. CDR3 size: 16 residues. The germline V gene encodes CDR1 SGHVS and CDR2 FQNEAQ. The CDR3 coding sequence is TGTGCCAGCAGCGTTGGGACTAGCGGGATGACAGATACGCAGTATTTT. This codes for CASSVGTSGMTDTQYF.

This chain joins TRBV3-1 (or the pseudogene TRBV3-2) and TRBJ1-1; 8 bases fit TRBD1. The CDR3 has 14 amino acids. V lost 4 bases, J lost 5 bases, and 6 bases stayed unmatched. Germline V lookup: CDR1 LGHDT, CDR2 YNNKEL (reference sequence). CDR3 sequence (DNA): TGTGCCAGCAGCCGAGGACAGGGTGGTACTGAAGCTTTCTTT. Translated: CASSRGQGGTEAFF.

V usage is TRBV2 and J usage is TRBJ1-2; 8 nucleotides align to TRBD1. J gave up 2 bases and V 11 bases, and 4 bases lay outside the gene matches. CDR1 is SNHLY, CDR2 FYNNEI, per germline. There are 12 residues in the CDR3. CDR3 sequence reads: CAQDRANYGYTF. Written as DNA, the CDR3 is TGTGCCCAGGACAGGGCCAACTATGGCTACACCTTC.

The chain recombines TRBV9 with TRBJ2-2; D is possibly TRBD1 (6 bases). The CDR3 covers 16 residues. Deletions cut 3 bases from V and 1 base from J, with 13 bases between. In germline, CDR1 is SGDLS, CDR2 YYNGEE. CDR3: CASSGPGQRNTGELFF. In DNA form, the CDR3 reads TGTGCCAGCAGCGGACCGGGACAAAGGAACACCGGGGAGCTGTTTTTT. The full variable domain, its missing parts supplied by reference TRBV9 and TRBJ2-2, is DSGVTQTPKHLITATGQRVTLRCSPRSGDLSVYWYQQSLDQGLQFLIQYYNGEERAKGNILERFSAQQFPDLHSELNLSSLELGDSALYFCASSGPGQRNTGELFFGEGSRLTVL.

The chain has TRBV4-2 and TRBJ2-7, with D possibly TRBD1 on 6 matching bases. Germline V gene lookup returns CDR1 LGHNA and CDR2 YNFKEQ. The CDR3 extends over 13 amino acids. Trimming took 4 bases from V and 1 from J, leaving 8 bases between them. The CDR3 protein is CASSRGQSYEQYF. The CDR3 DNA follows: TGTGCCAGCAGCCGCGGACAGTCCTACGAGCAGTACTTC.

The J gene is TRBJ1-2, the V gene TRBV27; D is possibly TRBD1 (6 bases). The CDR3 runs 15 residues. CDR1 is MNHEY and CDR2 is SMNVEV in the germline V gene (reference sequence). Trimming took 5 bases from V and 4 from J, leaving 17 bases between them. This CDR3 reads CASSPSRGSAYGYTF. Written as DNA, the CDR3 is TGTGCCAGCAGTCCGTCCAGGGGATCGGCCTATGGCTACACCTTC.

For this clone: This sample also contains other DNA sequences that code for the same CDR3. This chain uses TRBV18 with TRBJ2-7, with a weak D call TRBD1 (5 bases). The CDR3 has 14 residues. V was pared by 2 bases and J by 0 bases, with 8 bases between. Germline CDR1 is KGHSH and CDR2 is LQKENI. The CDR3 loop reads CASSPDRSSYEQYF. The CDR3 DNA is TGTGCCAGCTCACCAGACAGATCCTCCTACGAGCAGTACTTC.

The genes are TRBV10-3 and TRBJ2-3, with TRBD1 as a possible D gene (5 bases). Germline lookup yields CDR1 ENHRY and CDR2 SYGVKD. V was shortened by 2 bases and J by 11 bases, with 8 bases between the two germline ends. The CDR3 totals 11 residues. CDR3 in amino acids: CAISEGAGQYF. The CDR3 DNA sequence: TGTGCCATCAGTGAGGGGGCAGGGCAGTATTTT.

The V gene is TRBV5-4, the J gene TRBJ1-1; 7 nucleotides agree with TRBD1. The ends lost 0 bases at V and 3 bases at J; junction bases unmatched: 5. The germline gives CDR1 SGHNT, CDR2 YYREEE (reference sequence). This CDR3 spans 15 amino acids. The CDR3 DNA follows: TGTGCCAGCAGCTTGGCCCTCACAGGGGACACTGAAGCTTTCTTT. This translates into CASSLALTGDTEAFF.

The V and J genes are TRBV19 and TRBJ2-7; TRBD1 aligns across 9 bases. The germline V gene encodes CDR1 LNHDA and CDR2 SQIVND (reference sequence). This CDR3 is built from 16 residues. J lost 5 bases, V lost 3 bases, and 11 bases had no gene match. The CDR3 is CASSISGGQGENEQYF. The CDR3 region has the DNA TGTGCCAGTAGTATTTCGGGGGGACAGGGCGAAAACGAGCAGTACTTC.